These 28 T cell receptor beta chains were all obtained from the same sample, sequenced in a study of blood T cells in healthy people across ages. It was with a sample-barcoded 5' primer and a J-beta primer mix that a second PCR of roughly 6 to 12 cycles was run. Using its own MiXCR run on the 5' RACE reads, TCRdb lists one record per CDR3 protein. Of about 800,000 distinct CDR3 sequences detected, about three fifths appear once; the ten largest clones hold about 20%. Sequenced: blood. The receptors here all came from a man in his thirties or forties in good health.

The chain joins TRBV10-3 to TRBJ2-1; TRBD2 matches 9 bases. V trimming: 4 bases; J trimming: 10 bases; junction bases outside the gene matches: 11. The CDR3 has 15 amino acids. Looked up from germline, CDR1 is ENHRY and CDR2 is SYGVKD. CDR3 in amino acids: CAISGVAGEEGEQFF. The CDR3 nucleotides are TGTGCCATCAGTGGGGTAGCGGGAGAGGAAGGAGAGCAGTTCTTC.

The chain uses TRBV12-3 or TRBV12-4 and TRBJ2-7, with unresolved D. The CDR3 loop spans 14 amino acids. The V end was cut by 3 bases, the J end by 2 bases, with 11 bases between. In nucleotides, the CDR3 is TGTGCCAGCAGTTTTCAAGTTGTCCCCTACGAGCAGTACTTC. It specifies CASSFQVVPYEQYF.

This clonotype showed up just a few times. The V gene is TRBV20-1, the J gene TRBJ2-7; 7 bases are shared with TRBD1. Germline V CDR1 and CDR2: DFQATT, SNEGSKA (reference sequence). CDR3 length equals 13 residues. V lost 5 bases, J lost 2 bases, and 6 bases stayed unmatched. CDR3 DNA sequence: TGCAGTGCTCGTGACAGGGTCACCTACGAGCAGTACTTC. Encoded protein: CSARDRVTYEQYF.

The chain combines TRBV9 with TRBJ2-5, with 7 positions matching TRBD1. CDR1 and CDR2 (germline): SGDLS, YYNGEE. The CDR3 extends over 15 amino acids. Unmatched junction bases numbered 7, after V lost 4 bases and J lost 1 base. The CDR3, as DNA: TGTGCCAGCAGCTCCCGGGACAGTCGCCAAGAGACCCAGTACTTC. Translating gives CASSSRDSRQETQYF.

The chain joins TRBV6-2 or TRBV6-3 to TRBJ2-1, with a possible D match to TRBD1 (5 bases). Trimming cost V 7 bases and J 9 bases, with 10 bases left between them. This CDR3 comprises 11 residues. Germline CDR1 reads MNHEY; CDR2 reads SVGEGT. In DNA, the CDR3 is TGTGCCAGCACCCTAGGGGCTGAGCAGTTCTTC. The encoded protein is CASTLGAEQFF.

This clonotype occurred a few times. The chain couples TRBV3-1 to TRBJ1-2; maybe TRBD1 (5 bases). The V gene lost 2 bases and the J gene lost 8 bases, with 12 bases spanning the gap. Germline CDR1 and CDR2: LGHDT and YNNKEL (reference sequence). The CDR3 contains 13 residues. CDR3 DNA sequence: TGTGCCAGCAGCCAAACAGGCTTCGGAGGCTACACCTTC. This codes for CASSQTGFGGYTF. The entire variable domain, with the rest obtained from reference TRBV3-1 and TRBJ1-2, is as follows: DTAVSQTPKYLVTQMGNDKSIKCEQNLGHDTMYWYKQDSKKFLKIMFSYNNKELIINETVPNRFSPKSPDKAHLNLHINSLELGDSAVYFCASSQTGFGGYTFGSGTRLTVV.

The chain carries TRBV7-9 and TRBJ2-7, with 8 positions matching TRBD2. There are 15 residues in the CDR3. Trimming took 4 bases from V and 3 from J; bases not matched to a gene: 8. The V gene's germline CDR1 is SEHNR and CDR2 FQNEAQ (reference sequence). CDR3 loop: CASSSSGGGNYEQYF. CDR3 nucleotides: TGTGCCAGCAGCTCGTCCGGGGGGGGTAACTACGAGCAGTACTTC.

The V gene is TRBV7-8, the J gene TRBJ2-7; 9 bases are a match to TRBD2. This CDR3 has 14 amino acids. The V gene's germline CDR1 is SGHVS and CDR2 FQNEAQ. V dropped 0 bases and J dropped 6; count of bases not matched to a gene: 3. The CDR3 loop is CASSLAGLASEQYF. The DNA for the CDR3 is TGTGCCAGCAGCTTAGCAGGACTAGCGAGCGAGCAGTACTTC.

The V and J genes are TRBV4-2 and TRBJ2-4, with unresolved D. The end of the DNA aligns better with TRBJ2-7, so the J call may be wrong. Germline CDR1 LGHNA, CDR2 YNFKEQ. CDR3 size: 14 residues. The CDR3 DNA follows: TGTGCCAGCAGCCAAGACGGCAACACCTACGAGCAGTACTTC. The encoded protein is CASSQDGNTYEQYF.

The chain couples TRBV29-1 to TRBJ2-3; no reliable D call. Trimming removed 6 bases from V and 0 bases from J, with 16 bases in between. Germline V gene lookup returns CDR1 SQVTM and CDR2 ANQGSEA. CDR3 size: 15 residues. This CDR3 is CSVTTGTPSTDTQYF. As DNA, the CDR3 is TGCAGCGTCACGACCGGCACACCGAGCACAGATACGCAGTATTTT.

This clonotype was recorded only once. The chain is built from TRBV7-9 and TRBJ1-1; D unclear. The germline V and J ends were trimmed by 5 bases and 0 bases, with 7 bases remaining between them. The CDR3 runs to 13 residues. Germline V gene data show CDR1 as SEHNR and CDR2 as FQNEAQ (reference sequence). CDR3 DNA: TGTGCCAGCAGCCGCCCTGTGAACACTGAAGCTTTCTTT. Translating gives CASSRPVNTEAFF.

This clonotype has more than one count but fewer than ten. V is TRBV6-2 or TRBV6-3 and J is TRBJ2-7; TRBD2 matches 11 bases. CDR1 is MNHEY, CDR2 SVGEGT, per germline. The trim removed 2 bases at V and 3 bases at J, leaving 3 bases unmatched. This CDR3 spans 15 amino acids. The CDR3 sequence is CASSYGTSGYYEQYF. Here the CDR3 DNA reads TGTGCCAGCAGTTACGGGACTAGCGGATACTACGAGCAGTACTTC.

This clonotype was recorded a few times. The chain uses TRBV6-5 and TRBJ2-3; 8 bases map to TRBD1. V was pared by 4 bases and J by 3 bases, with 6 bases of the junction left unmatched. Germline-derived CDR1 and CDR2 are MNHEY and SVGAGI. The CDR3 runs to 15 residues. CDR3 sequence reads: CASSWTGTATDTQYF. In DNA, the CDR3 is TGTGCCAGCAGTTGGACAGGGACCGCAACAGATACGCAGTATTTT.

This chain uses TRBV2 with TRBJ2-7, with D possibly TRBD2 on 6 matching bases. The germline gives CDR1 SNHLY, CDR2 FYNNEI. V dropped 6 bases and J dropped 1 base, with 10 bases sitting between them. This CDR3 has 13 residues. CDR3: CASRTRVSYEQYF. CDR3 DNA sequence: TGTGCCAGCAGGACTAGAGTTTCCTACGAGCAGTACTTC.

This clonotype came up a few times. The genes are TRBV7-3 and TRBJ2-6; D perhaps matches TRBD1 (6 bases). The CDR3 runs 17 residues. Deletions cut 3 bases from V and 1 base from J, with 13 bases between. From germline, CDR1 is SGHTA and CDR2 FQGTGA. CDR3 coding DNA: TGTGCCAGCAGCTTGCAGGGGCCCGGATCTGGGGCCAACGTCCTGACTTTC. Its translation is CASSLQGPGSGANVLTF.

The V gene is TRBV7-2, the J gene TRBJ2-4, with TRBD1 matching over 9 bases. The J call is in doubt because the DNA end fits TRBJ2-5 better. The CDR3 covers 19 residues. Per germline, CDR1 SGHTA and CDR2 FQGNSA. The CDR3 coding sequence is TGTGCCAGCAGCGAAACCGGGACAGGGCCCCCCGTCCGGCGGGAGACCCAGTACTTC. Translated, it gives CASSETGTGPPVRRETQYF.

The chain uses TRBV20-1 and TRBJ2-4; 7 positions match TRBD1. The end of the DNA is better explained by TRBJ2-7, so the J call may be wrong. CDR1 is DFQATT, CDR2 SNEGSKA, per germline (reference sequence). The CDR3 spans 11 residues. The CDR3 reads CRTRGGREQYF. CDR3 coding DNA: TGCAGAACCCGAGGGGGCCGCGAGCAGTACTTC.

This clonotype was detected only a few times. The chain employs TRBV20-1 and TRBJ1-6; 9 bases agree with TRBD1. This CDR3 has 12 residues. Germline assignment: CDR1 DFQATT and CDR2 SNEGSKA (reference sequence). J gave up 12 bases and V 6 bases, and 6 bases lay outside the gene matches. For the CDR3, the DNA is TGCAGTGCAACCGGGACAGGGCGACCCCTCCACTTT. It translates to CSATGTGRPLHF.

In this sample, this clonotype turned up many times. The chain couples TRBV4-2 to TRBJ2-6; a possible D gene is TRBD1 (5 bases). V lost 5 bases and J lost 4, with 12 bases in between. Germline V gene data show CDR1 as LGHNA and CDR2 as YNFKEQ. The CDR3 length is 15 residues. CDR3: CASSYQGSGANVLTF. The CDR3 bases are TGTGCCAGCAGCTATCAGGGTAGCGGGGCCAACGTCCTGACTTTC.

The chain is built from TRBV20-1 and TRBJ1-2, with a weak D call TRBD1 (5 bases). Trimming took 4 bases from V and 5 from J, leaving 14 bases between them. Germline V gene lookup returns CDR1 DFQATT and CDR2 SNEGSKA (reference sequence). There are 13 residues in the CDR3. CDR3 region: CSAKVRDDYGYTF. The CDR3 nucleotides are TGCAGTGCTAAAGTCAGGGACGATTATGGCTACACCTTC.

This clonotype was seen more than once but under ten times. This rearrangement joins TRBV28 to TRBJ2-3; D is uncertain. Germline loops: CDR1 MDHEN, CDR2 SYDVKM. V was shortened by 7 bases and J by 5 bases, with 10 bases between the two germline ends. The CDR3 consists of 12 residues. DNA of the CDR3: TGTGCCAGCACCCCGCGGAGAGATACGCAGTATTTT. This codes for CASTPRRDTQYF.

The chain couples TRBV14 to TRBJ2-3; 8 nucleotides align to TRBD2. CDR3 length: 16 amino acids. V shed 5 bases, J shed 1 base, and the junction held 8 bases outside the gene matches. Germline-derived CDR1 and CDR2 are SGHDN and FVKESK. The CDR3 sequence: CASSFGSGVGTDTQYF. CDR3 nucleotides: TGTGCCAGCAGCTTCGGTAGCGGGGTCGGCACAGATACGCAGTATTTT.

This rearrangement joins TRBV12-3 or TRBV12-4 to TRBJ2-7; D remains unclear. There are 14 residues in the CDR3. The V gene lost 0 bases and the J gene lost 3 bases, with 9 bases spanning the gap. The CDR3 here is CASSLAGLNYEQYF. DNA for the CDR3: TGTGCCAGCAGTTTAGCAGGGCTCAACTACGAGCAGTACTTC.

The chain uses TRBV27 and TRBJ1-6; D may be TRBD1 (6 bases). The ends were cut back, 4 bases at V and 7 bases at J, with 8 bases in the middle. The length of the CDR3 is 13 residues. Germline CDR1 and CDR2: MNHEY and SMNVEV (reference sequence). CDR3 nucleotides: TGTGCCAGCAGTTGGGGGGGCAATTCACCCCTCCACTTT. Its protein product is CASSWGGNSPLHF.

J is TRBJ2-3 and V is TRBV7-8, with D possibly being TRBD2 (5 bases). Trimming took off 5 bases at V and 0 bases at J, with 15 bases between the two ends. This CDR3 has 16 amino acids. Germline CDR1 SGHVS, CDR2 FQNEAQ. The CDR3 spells CASSPVPSTSTDTQYF. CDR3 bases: TGTGCCAGCAGCCCAGTCCCTAGCACTAGCACAGATACGCAGTATTTT.

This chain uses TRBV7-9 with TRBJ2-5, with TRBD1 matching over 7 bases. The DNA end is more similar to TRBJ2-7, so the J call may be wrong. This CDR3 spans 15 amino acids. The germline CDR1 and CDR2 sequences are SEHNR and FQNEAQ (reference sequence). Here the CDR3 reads CASSAGTEVIYEQYF. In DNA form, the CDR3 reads TGTGCCAGCAGCGCCGGGACAGAGGTCATCTACGAGCAGTACTTC.

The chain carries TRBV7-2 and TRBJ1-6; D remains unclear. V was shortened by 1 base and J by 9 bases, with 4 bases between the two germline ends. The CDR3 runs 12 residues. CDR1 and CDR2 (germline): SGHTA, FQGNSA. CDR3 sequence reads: CASSLVGSPLHF. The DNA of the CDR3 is TGTGCCAGCAGCTTAGTGGGTTCACCCCTCCACTTT.

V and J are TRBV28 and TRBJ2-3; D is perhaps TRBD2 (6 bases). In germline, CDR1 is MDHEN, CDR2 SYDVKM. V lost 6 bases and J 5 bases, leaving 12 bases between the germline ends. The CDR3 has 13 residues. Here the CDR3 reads CASRVLAEDTQYF. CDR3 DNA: TGTGCCAGCAGAGTACTAGCAGAAGATACGCAGTATTTT. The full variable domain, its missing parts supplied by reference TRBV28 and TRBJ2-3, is DVKVTQSSRYLVKRTGEKVFLECVQDMDHENMFWYRQDPGLGLRLIYFSYDVKMKEKGDIPEGYSVSREKKERFSLILESASTNQTSMYLCASRVLAEDTQYFGPGTRLTVL.